Each of the 23 T cell receptor beta chains below was sequenced from the same sample in a study of Ad26.COV2.S vaccination and SARS-CoV-2 variants. Treatment specified: 15 to 20 received Ad26.COV2.S at low or high dose, single or two shots; a few received placebo; per-sample allocation not given. Sampling occurred on day 63 after the first vaccine or placebo injection. The repertoire was sequenced with immunoSEQ multiplex PCR; TCRdb's copy has only in-frame clones and lacks some. The sample includes more than 400,000 clones, roughly 90% seen only once; the top ten take over 1.5%. The sequences come from peripheral blood, collected in a trial of Ad26.COV2.S vaccine versus placebo. These receptors were collected from a person between 18 and 65 years old who received the Ad26.COV2.S COVID-19 vaccine or a placebo.

The chain combines TRBV7-2 with TRBJ1-5, with unresolved D. V lost 1 base, J lost 0 bases, and 4 bases lay in between. Germline lookup yields CDR1 SGHTA and CDR2 FQGNSA. This CDR3 is 14 amino acids long. CDR3 loop: CASSLGNSNQPQHF. As DNA, the CDR3 is TGTGCCAGCAGCTTAGGGAATAGCAATCAGCCCCAGCATTTT.

The chain joins TRBV27 to TRBJ2-1, with 7 bases fitting TRBD2. Per the germline V gene, CDR1 is MNHEY and CDR2 is SMNVEV (reference sequence). Unmatched junction bases numbered 11, after V lost 8 bases and J lost 4 bases. The CDR3 consists of 15 residues. This chain's CDR3 is CASRYGLGVYNEQFF. CDR3 coding DNA: TGTGCCAGCCGTTATGGACTAGGGGTTTACAATGAGCAGTTCTTC.

This rearrangement joins TRBV3-1 (or the pseudogene TRBV3-2) to TRBJ1-5; D remains ambiguous. The ends were cut back, 5 bases at V and 5 bases at J, with 13 bases in the middle. The CDR3 covers 14 residues. Germline V gene data show CDR1 as LGHDT and CDR2 as YNNKEL (reference sequence). The chain's CDR3 is CASSTSRTDQPQHF. CDR3 bases: TGTGCCAGCAGCACATCCCGGACGGATCAGCCCCAGCATTTT.

V gene TRBV11-2 combines with J gene TRBJ1-2; TRBD1 matches 9 bases. Trimming removed 0 bases from V and 8 bases from J; junction bases left unmatched: 10. Germline V gives CDR1 SGHAT, CDR2 FQNNGV. The CDR3 totals 16 residues. CDR3 coding DNA: TGTGCCAGCAGCTTAGATCCGCGGGGACAGGGTTCCGGCTACACCTTC. It yields the protein CASSLDPRGQGSGYTF.

This chain links TRBV4-1 with TRBJ2-3; D is possibly TRBD2 (6 bases). With 1 base removed from V and 4 bases from J, the gap between germline ends came to 15 bases. The CDR3 sequence is 16 residues long. The V gene's germline CDR1 is MGHRA and CDR2 YSYEKL. This chain's CDR3 is CASSQVRDFSPDTQYF. CDR3 coding DNA: TGCGCCAGCAGCCAAGTTCGGGACTTTAGTCCAGATACGCAGTATTTT.

The V call is TRBV19, the J call TRBJ1-6; TRBD1 aligns across 9 bases. V lost 7 bases, J lost 0 bases, and 13 bases stayed unmatched. CDR1 and CDR2 (germline): LNHDA, SQIVND (reference sequence). CDR3 size: 19 residues. CDR3 coding DNA: TGTGCCAGTAAATTTCGGATTCCGGGACAGGGCTCCTATAATTCACCCCTCCACTTT. This gives the protein CASKFRIPGQGSYNSPLHF. The full variable domain, with the rest looked up from reference TRBV19 and TRBJ1-6, is DGGITQSPKYLFRKEGQNVTLSCEQNLNHDAMYWYRQDPGQGLRLIYYSQIVNDFQKGDIAEGYSVSREKKESFPLTVTSAQKNPTAFYLCASKFRIPGQGSYNSPLHFGNGTRLTVT.

The genes are TRBV6-2 or TRBV6-3 and TRBJ2-5; D possibly corresponds to TRBD1 (5 bases). The CDR3 is made up of 16 amino acids. Germline CDR1 MNHEY, CDR2 SVGEGT. Trimming took 2 bases from V and 3 from J, leaving 16 bases between them. CDR3 in DNA: TGTGCCAGCAGTTACATCCCAGGGTCCCCCAAAGAGACCCAGTACTTC. Protein: CASSYIPGSPKETQYF.

J is TRBJ2-5 and V is TRBV27, with a tentative D call TRBD1 (6 bases). The CDR3 consists of 14 residues. V was pared by 7 bases and J by 1 base, with 13 bases between. Germline-derived CDR1 and CDR2 are MNHEY and SMNVEV (reference sequence). This CDR3 is CASTLTGFQETQYF. The CDR3 DNA follows: TGTGCCAGCACCTTGACAGGTTTCCAAGAGACCCAGTACTTC.

The genes are TRBV6-5 and TRBJ2-1; D might be TRBD2 (5 bases). The V end was cut by 6 bases, the J end by 9 bases, with 12 bases between. This CDR3 spans 12 amino acids. Germline V gene lookup returns CDR1 MNHEY and CDR2 SVGAGI. The CDR3 nucleotides read TGTGCCAGCAGCGGGTCCCGGGGTGAGCAGTTCTTC. Amino acid sequence: CASSGSRGEQFF.

The rearrangement uses TRBV19 and TRBJ2-2; TRBD1 is a possible D gene (6 bases). The CDR3 loop spans 14 amino acids. The germline V and J ends were trimmed by 7 bases and 2 bases, with 11 bases remaining between them. Germline values: CDR1 LNHDA, CDR2 SQIVND (reference sequence). The CDR3 region is CASMSGANTGELFF. For the CDR3, the DNA is TGTGCCAGTATGTCAGGGGCTAACACCGGGGAGCTGTTTTTT.

This chain links TRBV12-3 or TRBV12-4 with TRBJ2-1; 9 bases align to TRBD2. With V trimmed by 7 bases and J by 9 bases, 7 bases remained unmatched. The CDR3 is 13 residues long. CDR3 sequence: CASTGTSLGEQFF. The DNA of the CDR3 is TGTGCCAGCACCGGGACTAGCCTCGGTGAGCAGTTCTTC.

The chain is built from TRBV29-1 and TRBJ2-7, with a possible D match to TRBD1 (5 bases). This CDR3 region has 12 residues. Trimming stripped 4 bases from V and 2 bases from J, with 9 bases between. CDR1 and CDR2 (germline): SQVTM, ANQGSEA. The CDR3 spells CSVVGAAYEQYF. The CDR3 coding sequence is TGCAGCGTTGTAGGGGCGGCCTACGAGCAGTACTTC.

The gene calls are TRBV19 and TRBJ1-4; no definite D call. This CDR3 region has 15 residues. The ends were cut back, 7 bases at V and 8 bases at J, with 20 bases in the middle. Germline CDR1 and CDR2: LNHDA and SQIVND (reference sequence). The CDR3 spells CASTPSRFIQEKLFF. The CDR3 DNA is TGTGCCAGTACGCCGTCGAGGTTTATCCAGGAAAAACTGTTTTTT.

This chain links TRBV7-9 with TRBJ1-2; D unclear. V shed 0 bases and J shed 1 base, with 9 bases lying between them. The germline V gene has CDR1 SEHNR and CDR2 FQNEAQ (reference sequence). CDR3 length: 15 residues. CDR3 sequence: CASSLAVGVNYGYTF. As DNA, the CDR3 is TGTGCCAGCAGCTTAGCCGTCGGGGTTAACTATGGCTACACCTTC.

The genes are TRBV29-1 and TRBJ1-4, with D perhaps TRBD1 (6 bases). The CDR3 consists of 13 residues. V was trimmed by 7 bases and J by 7 bases, leaving 16 bases between them. Germline loops: CDR1 SQVTM, CDR2 ANQGSEA. The CDR3 spells CSALTGVGEKLFF. CDR3 coding DNA: TGCAGCGCCCTGACAGGTGTTGGTGAAAAACTGTTTTTT. The full variable domain, with the rest looked up from reference TRBV29-1 and TRBJ1-4, is SAVISQKPSRDICQRGTSLTIQCQVDSQVTMMFWYRQQPGQSLTLIATANQGSEATYESGFVIDKFPISRPNLTFSTLTVSNMSPEDSSIYLCSALTGVGEKLFFGSGTQLSVL.

The V and J genes are TRBV6-5 and TRBJ1-6; 7 nucleotides match TRBD1. CDR3 length: 14 amino acids. Germline V gives CDR1 MNHEY, CDR2 SVGAGI. J lost 7 bases, V lost 7 bases, and 7 bases had no gene match. The CDR3 loop is CASKWGQPNSPLHF. As DNA, the CDR3 is TGTGCCAGCAAGTGGGGACAGCCGAATTCACCCCTCCACTTT.

The J gene is TRBJ2-2, the V gene TRBV20-1, with 11 bases lining up with TRBD2. The CDR3 runs to 12 residues. V dropped 3 bases and J dropped 13; count of bases not matched to a gene: 4. Germline CDR1 DFQATT, CDR2 SNEGSKA (reference sequence). The CDR3 region is CSASSGGVRLFF. In DNA, the CDR3 is TGCAGTGCTAGTAGCGGGGGGGTTAGGCTGTTTTTT.

This chain joins TRBV5-6 and TRBJ1-2; TRBD1 matches 9 bases. CDR3 length equals 16 residues. The germline V gene has CDR1 SGHDT and CDR2 YYEEEE. The junction had 9 bases not matched to a gene; V was cut back by 2 bases and J by 4 bases. CDR3: CASSFGETGGSYGYTF. For the CDR3, the DNA is TGTGCCAGCAGCTTTGGGGAGACAGGGGGGAGCTATGGCTACACCTTC. Filled out from reference TRBV5-6 and TRBJ1-2, the complete variable domain reads DAGVTQSPTHLIKTRGQQVTLRCSPKSGHDTVSWYQQALGQGPQFIFQYYEEEERQRGNFPDRFSGHQFPNYSSELNVNALLLGDSALYLCASSFGETGGSYGYTFGSGTRLTVV.

V is TRBV10-1 and J is TRBJ2-5, with 9 bases aligning to TRBD1. Losses at the gene ends were 3 bases for V and 5 bases for J; bases not matched to a gene: 16. This CDR3 is 18 amino acids long. The germline gives CDR1 WNHNN, CDR2 SYGVQD (reference sequence). The CDR3 protein is CASSDTGGRGSASETQYF. The DNA for the CDR3 is TGCGCCAGCAGTGACACAGGGGGCCGGGGGAGCGCCAGCGAGACCCAGTACTTC.

The table lists this clone with a count of one. The chain recombines TRBV9 with TRBJ2-2; D remains unclear. CDR3 length: 12 amino acids. Germline values: CDR1 SGDLS, CDR2 YYNGEE. The V end lost 0 bases, the J end lost 8 bases, and 5 bases lay between the germline ends. The CDR3 loop reads CASSVGEGELFF. As DNA, the CDR3 is TGTGCCAGCAGCGTAGGTGAGGGGGAGCTGTTTTTT.

This clone has only one observation. The chain employs TRBV7-6 and TRBJ2-2; tentative D call: TRBD1 (5 bases). Trimming pared 1 base from V and 5 bases from J, leaving 5 bases between. The germline gives CDR1 SGHVS, CDR2 FNYEAQ. The CDR3 runs to 13 residues. This CDR3 reads CASSLEGTGELFF. CDR3 DNA: TGTGCCAGCAGCTTAGAGGGGACCGGGGAGCTGTTTTTT.

The V gene is TRBV6-2 or TRBV6-3, the J gene TRBJ2-1, with 8 bases fitting TRBD2. After removal of 7 bases from V and 8 bases from J, the junction contained 25 bases not matched to a gene. This CDR3 has 19 amino acids. CDR1 and CDR2 (germline): MNHEY, SVGEGT. CDR3 in amino acids: CASTPLTPQTGGLWHEQFF. The CDR3 DNA reads TGTGCCAGCACCCCACTCACCCCTCAAACGGGGGGGCTCTGGCATGAGCAGTTCTTC.

This clone was counted a single time. This chain uses TRBV15 with TRBJ1-1; unclear D gene. The CDR3 runs to 14 residues. The ends were cut back, 5 bases at V and 3 bases at J, with 13 bases in the middle. Germline CDR1 is LNHNV and CDR2 is YYDKDF (reference sequence). The CDR3 nucleotides are TGTGCCACCAGCGGAATAGGGAGGGACACTGAAGCTTTCTTT. Protein product: CATSGIGRDTEAFF.